The clone carrying this TCR beta chain is labeled medium-sized. In the original workflow: Estimates of nucleated cell counts were drawn from the amplification of reference gene primers. Data came from immunoSEQ multiplex PCR; TCRdb stores just in-frame clones and leaves some out. The D gene and trimming were derived from the DNA, and the V and J assignments and clone size from that table. The sample lists 150,000 or so clones; about 88% were seen once. Categorization into cohorts depended on clinical history that participants reported. Recovered Cohort 3 donors showed two negative PCRs, clearance, or symptom resolution. The data derive from a study of blood T cell repertoires in COVID-19. Study at large: Both acute and convalescent COVID-19 samples were obtained from the United States, Italy and Spain.

This CDR3 comprises 15 residues. Unmatched junction bases numbered 4, after V lost 1 base and J lost 5 bases. CDR1 is MNHNS and CDR2 is SASEGT in the germline V gene. The chain employs TRBV6-1 and TRBJ1-5, with 8 bases aligning to TRBD1. The sequence derives from a woman aged 45 to 65 who had recovered from COVID-19. The sample was PBMCs or T cells enriched from blood (not recorded which). CDR3 nucleotides: TGTGCCAGCAGTGAAGAAACAGGGGGATATCAGCCCCAGCATTTT. It is translated as CASSEETGGYQPQHF.